Described below is a single T cell receptor (beta chain) sequence and its context. What it binds is unknown. This record belongs to a study of Ad26.COV2.S vaccination and SARS-CoV-2 variants. Study results and limitations: Quantification of TCR breadth and depth may have yielded underestimates of total T cell responses. Among vaccine recipients, spike-specific TCR breadth exceeded that of placebo recipients. Substantial response breadth was reportedly seen for spike-specific CD8+ and CD4+ T cells after vaccination. Recipients of either vaccine or placebo displayed similar breadth of non-spike TCRs.

The V gene's germline CDR1 is MNHEY and CDR2 SVGAGI. The trim removed 6 bases at V and 1 base at J, leaving 3 bases unmatched. CDR3 length: 14 residues. The protocol was immunoSEQ multiplex PCR, while the TCRdb copy is restricted to in-frame clones and leaves out a portion. The repertoire holds fewer than 150,000 clones, with 80% to 90% as singletons. The chain carries TRBV6-5 and TRBJ2-5; 9 positions agree with TRBD2. Specimen: peripheral blood, collected after recovery from COVID-19. This receptor was obtained from a human donor who had recovered from COVID-19. CDR3 nucleotides: TGTGCCAGCAGCCGCGGGGGGGGCCAAGAGACCCAGTACTTC. Its translation: CASSRGGGQETQYF.